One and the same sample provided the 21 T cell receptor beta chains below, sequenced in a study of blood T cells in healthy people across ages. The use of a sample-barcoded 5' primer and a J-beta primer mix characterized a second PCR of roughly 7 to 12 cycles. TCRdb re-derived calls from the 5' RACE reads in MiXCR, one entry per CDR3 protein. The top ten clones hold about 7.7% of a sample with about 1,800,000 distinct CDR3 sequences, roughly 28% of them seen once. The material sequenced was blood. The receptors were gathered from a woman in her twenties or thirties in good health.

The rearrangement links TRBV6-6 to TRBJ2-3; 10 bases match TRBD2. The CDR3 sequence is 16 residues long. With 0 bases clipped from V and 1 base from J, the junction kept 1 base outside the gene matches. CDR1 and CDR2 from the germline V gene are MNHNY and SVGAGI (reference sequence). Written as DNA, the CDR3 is TGTGCCAGCAGTTACTCCGGGACTAGCGGCACAGATACGCAGTATTTT. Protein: CASSYSGTSGTDTQYF.

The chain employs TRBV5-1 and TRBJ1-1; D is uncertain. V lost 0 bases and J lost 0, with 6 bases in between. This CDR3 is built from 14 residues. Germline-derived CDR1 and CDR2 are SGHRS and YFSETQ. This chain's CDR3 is CASSLEGMNTEAFF. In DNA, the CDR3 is TGCGCCAGCAGCTTGGAGGGTATGAACACTGAAGCTTTCTTT.

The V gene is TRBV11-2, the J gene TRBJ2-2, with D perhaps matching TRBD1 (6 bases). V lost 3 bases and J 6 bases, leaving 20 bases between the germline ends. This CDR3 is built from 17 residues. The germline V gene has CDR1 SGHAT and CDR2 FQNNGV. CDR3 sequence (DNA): TGTGCCAGCAGCTTGGAGGTTGACAGGTCCTTGGCCGGGGAGCTGTTTTTT. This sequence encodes CASSLEVDRSLAGELFF.

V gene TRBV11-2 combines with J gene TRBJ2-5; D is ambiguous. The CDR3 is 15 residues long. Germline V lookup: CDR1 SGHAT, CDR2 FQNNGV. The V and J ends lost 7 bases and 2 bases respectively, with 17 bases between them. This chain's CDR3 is CASNPLSGTQETQYF. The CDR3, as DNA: TGTGCCAGCAACCCACTCTCTGGAACGCAAGAGACCCAGTACTTC.

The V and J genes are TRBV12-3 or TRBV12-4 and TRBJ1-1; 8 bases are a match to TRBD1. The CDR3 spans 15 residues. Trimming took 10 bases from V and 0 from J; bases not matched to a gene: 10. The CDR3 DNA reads TGTGCCAACACCCAGAGGACAGGGCTGAACACTGAAGCTTTCTTT. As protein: CANTQRTGLNTEAFF.

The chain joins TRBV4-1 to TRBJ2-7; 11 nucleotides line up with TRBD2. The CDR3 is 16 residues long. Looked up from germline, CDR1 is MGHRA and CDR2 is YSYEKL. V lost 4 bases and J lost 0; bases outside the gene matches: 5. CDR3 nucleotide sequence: TGCGCCAGCAGCCTTCTAGCGGGGGGCCTCTCCTACGAGCAGTACTTC. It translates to CASSLLAGGLSYEQYF.

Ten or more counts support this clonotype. Written as DNA, the CDR3 is TGCAGCGTTCTCTTCCGGGACAGGGGTCGGGAGACCCAGTACTTC. Translating it yields CSVLFRDRGRETQYF. This chain connects TRBV29-1 to TRBJ2-5; 10 bases agree with TRBD1. Germline V CDR1 and CDR2: SQVTM, ANQGSEA. There are 15 residues in the CDR3. V trimming: 5 bases; J trimming: 5 bases; junction bases outside the gene matches: 11.

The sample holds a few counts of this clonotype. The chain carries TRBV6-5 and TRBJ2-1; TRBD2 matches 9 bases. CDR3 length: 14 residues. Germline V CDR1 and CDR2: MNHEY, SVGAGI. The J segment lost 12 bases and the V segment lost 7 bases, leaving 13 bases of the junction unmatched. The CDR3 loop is CASTGVSGAGGQFF. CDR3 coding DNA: TGTGCCAGCACGGGGGTGAGCGGAGCGGGGGGGCAGTTCTTC.

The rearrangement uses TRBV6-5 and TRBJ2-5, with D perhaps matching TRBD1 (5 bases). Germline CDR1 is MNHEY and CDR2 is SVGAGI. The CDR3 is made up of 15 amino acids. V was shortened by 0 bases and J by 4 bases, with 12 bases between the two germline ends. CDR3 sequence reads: CASSYSQGRAETQYF. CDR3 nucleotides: TGTGCCAGCAGTTACTCGCAGGGTCGGGCAGAGACCCAGTACTTC.

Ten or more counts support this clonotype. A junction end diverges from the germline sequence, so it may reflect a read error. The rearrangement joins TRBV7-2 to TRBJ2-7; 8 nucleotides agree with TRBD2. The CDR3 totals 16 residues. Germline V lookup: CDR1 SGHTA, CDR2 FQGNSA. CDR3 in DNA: TGTGCCAGCAGGTTAGGGAGGAGCGGGGGCGCCTACGAGCAGTACTTC. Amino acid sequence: CASRLGRSGGAYEQYF. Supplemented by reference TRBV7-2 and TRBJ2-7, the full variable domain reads GAGVSQSPSNKVTEKGKDVELRCDPISGHTALYWYRQSLGQGLEFLIYFQGNSAPDKSGLPSDRFSAERTGGSVSTLTIQRTQQEDSAVYLCASRLGRSGGAYEQYFGPGTRLTVT.

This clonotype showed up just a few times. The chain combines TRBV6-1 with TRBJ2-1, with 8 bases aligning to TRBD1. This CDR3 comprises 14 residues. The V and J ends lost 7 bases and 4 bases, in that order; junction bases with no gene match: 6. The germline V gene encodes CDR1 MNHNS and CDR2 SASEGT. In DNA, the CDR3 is TGTGCCAGCACCGGGACAGGACAATACAATGAGCAGTTCTTC. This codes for CASTGTGQYNEQFF.

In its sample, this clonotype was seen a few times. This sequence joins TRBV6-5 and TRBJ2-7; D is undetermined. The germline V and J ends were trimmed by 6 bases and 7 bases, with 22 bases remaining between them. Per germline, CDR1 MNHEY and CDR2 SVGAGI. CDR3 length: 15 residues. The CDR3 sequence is CASSFNDGGRWEQYF. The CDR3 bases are TGTGCCAGCAGCTTCAATGACGGTGGACGGTGGGAGCAGTACTTC.

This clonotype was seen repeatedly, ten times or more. The CDR3 region has the DNA TGTGCCAGCAGTTCCCCGTACCAAGAGACCCAGTACTTC. It specifies CASSSPYQETQYF. The rearrangement links TRBV28 to TRBJ2-5; D is undetermined. The CDR3 is 13 residues long. V shed 4 bases and J shed 0 bases, with 6 bases lying between them. Germline CDR1 MDHEN, CDR2 SYDVKM.

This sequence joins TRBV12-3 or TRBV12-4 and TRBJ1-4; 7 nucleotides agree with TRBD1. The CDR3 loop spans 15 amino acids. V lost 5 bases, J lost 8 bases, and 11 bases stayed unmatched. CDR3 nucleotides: TGTGCCAGCAGTCTTGGGGCAGGGGGTCGGGAAAAACTGTTTTTT. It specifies CASSLGAGGREKLFF.

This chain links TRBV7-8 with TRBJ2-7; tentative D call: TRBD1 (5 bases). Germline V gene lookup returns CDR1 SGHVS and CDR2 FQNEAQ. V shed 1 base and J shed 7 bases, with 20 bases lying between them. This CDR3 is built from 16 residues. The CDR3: CASSLEGQGRINEQYF. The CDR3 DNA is TGTGCCAGCAGCTTAGAAGGCCAGGGTCGTATCAATGAGCAGTACTTC.

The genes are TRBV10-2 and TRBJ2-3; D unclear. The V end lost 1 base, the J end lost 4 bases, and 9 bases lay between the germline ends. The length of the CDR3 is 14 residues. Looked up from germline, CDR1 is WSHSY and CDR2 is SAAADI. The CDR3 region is CASSEYGRADTQYF. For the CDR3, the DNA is TGCGCCAGCAGTGAGTACGGCCGGGCAGATACGCAGTATTTT.

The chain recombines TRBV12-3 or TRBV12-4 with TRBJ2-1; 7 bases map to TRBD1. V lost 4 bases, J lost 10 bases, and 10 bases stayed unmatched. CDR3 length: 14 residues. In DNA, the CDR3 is TGTGCCAGCAGTTCCTCGTCTACAGGGGACGAGCAGTTCTTC. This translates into CASSSSSTGDEQFF.

DNA of the CDR3: TGTGCCAGCAGCAGAGTCCGCGACTATGGCTACACCTTC. This codes for CASSRVRDYGYTF. The V and J genes are TRBV3-1 and TRBJ1-2; no reliable D call. CDR1 is LGHDT, CDR2 YNNKEL, per germline (reference sequence). Between the trimmed V and J ends, which lost 5 bases and 3 bases, there was a span of 10 bases. The CDR3 contains 13 residues.

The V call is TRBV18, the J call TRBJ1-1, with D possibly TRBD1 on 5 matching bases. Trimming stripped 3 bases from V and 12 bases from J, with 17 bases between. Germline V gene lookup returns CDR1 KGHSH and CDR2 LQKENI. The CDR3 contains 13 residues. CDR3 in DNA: TGTGCCAGCTCACCGGAACACAGGTTTAGGTCTTTCTTT. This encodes CASSPEHRFRSFF.

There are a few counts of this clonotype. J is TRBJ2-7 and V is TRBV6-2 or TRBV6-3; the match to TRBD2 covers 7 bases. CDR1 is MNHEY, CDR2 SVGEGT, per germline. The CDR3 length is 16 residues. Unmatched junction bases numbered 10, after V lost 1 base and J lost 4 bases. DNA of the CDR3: TGTGCCAGCAGTTACTTCTTACTAGCGACTAGATACGAGCAGTACTTC. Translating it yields CASSYFLLATRYEQYF.

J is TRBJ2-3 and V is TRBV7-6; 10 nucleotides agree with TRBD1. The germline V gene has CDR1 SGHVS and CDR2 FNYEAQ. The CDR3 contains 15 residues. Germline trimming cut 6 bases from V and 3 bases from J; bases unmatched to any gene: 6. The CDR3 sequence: CASSFRDRGTDTQYF. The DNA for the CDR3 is TGTGCCAGCAGTTTCCGGGACAGGGGTACAGATACGCAGTATTTT. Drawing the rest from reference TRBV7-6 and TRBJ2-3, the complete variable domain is GAGVSQSPRYKVTKRGQDVALRCDPISGHVSLYWYRQALGQGPEFLTYFNYEAQQDKSGLPNDRFSAERPEGSISTLTIQRTEQRDSAMYRCASSFRDRGTDTQYFGPGTRLTVL.